What follows is one T cell receptor beta chain and its context. TCRdb fed the 5' RACE reads into MiXCR, producing one record per CDR3 protein. This sample has roughly 10,000 distinct CDR3 sequences; about 23% occur once, and the top ten carry around 3.6%. Looked up from germline, CDR1 is SGHVS and CDR2 is FQNEAQ. The CDR3 contains 15 residues. Losses at the gene ends were 1 base for V and 1 base for J; bases not matched to a gene: 3. The sample originates from a study of spatial heterogeneity in lung cancer. About the research overall: Sequencing of follow-up PBMC samples took place when they were available, at a median of roughly 2 years after resection.

This sample's time point: blood at routine non-recurrence follow-up after resection. Sequencing of whole RNA from tumor, nontumor lung or frozen PBMC involved no sorting. This specimen consisted of PBMCs, obtained at follow-up. This chain uses TRBV7-8 with TRBJ2-7; 8 nucleotides align to TRBD2. The TCR originated in a female donor with early-stage non-small cell lung cancer. CDR3 sequence (DNA): TGTGCCAGCAGCTTAGAGTCTAGCGGGTCCTACGAGCAGTACTTC. Translation: CASSLESSGSYEQYF.